Below are 23 T cell receptor beta chains sequenced from a single sample in a study of blood T cell repertoires in COVID-19. Generated by immunoSEQ multiplex PCR, the TCRdb table keeps only in-frame clones and is missing some. The sample shows 150,000 or so clones, about 85% of them seen only once. The sequenced material came from peripheral blood. These receptors were obtained from a man between 60 and 75 years old with COVID-19, enrolled during active disease.

The chain employs TRBV15 and TRBJ1-2; 8 bases fit TRBD1. The CDR3 is made up of 16 amino acids. The V and J ends lost 0 bases and 3 bases, in that order; junction bases with no gene match: 6. The germline gives CDR1 LNHNV, CDR2 YYDKDF (reference sequence). CDR3 region: CATSRDPTGADYGYTF. The CDR3 DNA follows: TGTGCCACCAGCAGAGATCCGACAGGGGCTGACTATGGCTACACCTTC.

The chain couples TRBV30 to TRBJ1-4, with TRBD1 identical over 9 bases. Per germline, CDR1 GTSNPN and CDR2 SVGIG (reference sequence). The V and J ends lost 2 bases and 10 bases, in that order; junction bases with no gene match: 11. The CDR3 runs to 15 residues. The CDR3 DNA sequence: TGTGCCTGGAGTTCCCGGGGACAGGGACACGGAAAACTGTTTTTT. It yields the protein CAWSSRGQGHGKLFF.

This chain uses TRBV24-1 with TRBJ2-3; D is possibly TRBD1 (6 bases). The CDR3 sequence is 15 residues long. Trimming cost V 4 bases and J 5 bases, with 15 bases left between them. From germline, CDR1 is KGHDR and CDR2 SFDVKD. DNA of the CDR3: TGTGCCACCAGTGACAATACAGGGTTGGGAGATACGCAGTATTTT. It is translated as CATSDNTGLGDTQYF.

This chain connects TRBV19 to TRBJ1-5; D possibly corresponds to TRBD1 (6 bases). Germline-derived CDR1 and CDR2 are LNHDA and SQIVND (reference sequence). Trimming shortened V by 2 bases and J by 6 bases, and 11 bases separated the two germline ends. The CDR3 is 14 amino acids. CDR3 loop: CASSITGSGQPQHF. CDR3 DNA: TGTGCCAGTAGTATAACAGGGTCGGGTCAGCCCCAGCATTTT.

A single count supports this clone. V usage is TRBV9 and J usage is TRBJ1-1; D is possibly TRBD1 (5 bases). Germline CDR1 reads SGDLS; CDR2 reads YYNGEE. V was pared by 2 bases and J by 2 bases, with 10 bases between. This CDR3 is built from 14 residues. CDR3: CASSVSQGNTEAFF. CDR3 DNA sequence: TGTGCCAGCAGCGTGTCTCAGGGTAACACTGAAGCTTTCTTT.

This clone occurred once. This sequence joins TRBV3-1 (or the pseudogene TRBV3-2) and TRBJ1-1; 7 bases align to TRBD1. This CDR3 comprises 12 residues. V was clipped by 7 bases and J by 7 bases; unmatched bases: 6. CDR1 and CDR2 from the germline V gene are LGHDT and YNNKEL (reference sequence). CDR3 residues: CASTDRDFEAFF. CDR3 sequence (DNA): TGTGCCAGCACCGACAGGGATTTTGAAGCTTTCTTT.

The chain employs TRBV28 and TRBJ2-7; 11 bases map to TRBD1. Trimming removed 7 bases from V and 6 bases from J; junction bases left unmatched: 8. The CDR3 is 14 amino acids. Germline loops: CDR1 MDHEN, CDR2 SYDVKM. In nucleotides, the CDR3 is TGTGCCAGCATTGGCCCGGGACAGGGGGGCGAGCAGTACTTC. It encodes CASIGPGQGGEQYF. The full variable domain, its missing parts supplied by reference TRBV28 and TRBJ2-7, is DVKVTQSSRYLVKRTGEKVFLECVQDMDHENMFWYRQDPGLGLRLIYFSYDVKMKEKGDIPEGYSVSREKKERFSLILESASTNQTSMYLCASIGPGQGGEQYFGPGTRLTVT.

This chain connects TRBV27 to TRBJ1-2; a weak D match, TRBD1 (6 bases). Germline V lookup: CDR1 MNHEY, CDR2 SMNVEV (reference sequence). CDR3 length: 15 amino acids. Trimming stripped 5 bases from V and 8 bases from J, with 21 bases between. The CDR3 sequence is CASSPLGERQAGYTF. The DNA for the CDR3 is TGTGCCAGCAGTCCCCTAGGGGAGCGACAGGCAGGCTACACCTTC.

V is TRBV11-2 and J is TRBJ2-7; a possible D gene is TRBD2 (6 bases). In germline, CDR1 is SGHAT, CDR2 FQNNGV. The V end lost 0 bases, the J end lost 4 bases, and 10 bases lay between the germline ends. The CDR3 is 14 amino acids. This CDR3 is CASSLDRGTYEQYF. The CDR3 DNA reads as TGTGCCAGCAGCTTAGATCGTGGGACTTACGAGCAGTACTTC.

A few counts support this clone. This chain links TRBV19 with TRBJ2-5; 9 bases fit TRBD1. CDR1 LNHDA and CDR2 SQIVND come from the germline V gene (reference sequence). Trimming at V came to 2 bases and at J to 2 bases, leaving 12 bases not matched to a gene. The CDR3 extends over 18 amino acids. CDR3 nucleotides: TGTGCCAGTAGTATATCGGACAGGGGATTAGGTTGGCAAGAGACCCAGTACTTC. This gives the protein CASSISDRGLGWQETQYF.

The gene calls are TRBV18 and TRBJ2-7; 7 positions match TRBD2. CDR1 KGHSH and CDR2 LQKENI come from the germline V gene. This CDR3 comprises 14 residues. V was clipped by 3 bases and J by 4 bases; unmatched bases: 6. The CDR3 DNA is TGTGCCAGCTCACCCAGCGTGGGGGGGTACGAGCAGTACTTC. Protein product: CASSPSVGGYEQYF. Using reference TRBV18 and TRBJ2-7 for the parts outside the CDR3, the full variable domain is NAGVMQNPRHLVRRRGQEARLRCSPMKGHSHVYWYRQLPEEGLKFMVYLQKENIIDESGMPKERFSAEFPKEGPSILRIQQVVRGDSAAYFCASSPSVGGYEQYFGPGTRLTVT.

The gene calls are TRBV7-6 and TRBJ2-5; 7 bases agree with TRBD2. The germline CDR1 and CDR2 sequences are SGHVS and FNYEAQ. The CDR3 runs to 15 residues. The ends lost 3 bases at V and 0 bases at J; junction bases unmatched: 4. The CDR3 sequence is CASSLSGTYQETQYF. DNA for the CDR3: TGTGCCAGCAGCTTGAGCGGGACCTACCAAGAGACCCAGTACTTC.

This chain joins TRBV7-8 and TRBJ1-2; TRBD1 matches at 7 bases. The length of the CDR3 is 15 residues. CDR1 SGHVS and CDR2 FQNEAQ come from the germline V gene. Unmatched junction bases numbered 9, after V lost 6 bases and J lost 2 bases. The CDR3 DNA sequence: TGTGCCAGCAGAGGAGGGGGCCCGATAAACTATGGCTACACCTTC. This encodes CASRGGGPINYGYTF. Drawing the rest from reference TRBV7-8 and TRBJ1-2, the complete variable domain is GAGVSQSPRYKVAKRGQDVALRCDPISGHVSLFWYQQALGQGPEFLTYFQNEAQLDKSGLPSDRFFAERPEGSVSTLKIQRTQQEDSAVYLCASRGGGPINYGYTFGSGTRLTVV.

The rearrangement links TRBV19 to TRBJ1-1, with 7 bases aligning to TRBD1. Germline V CDR1 and CDR2: LNHDA, SQIVND (reference sequence). The CDR3 extends over 18 amino acids. The trim removed 3 bases at V and 1 base at J, leaving 14 bases unmatched. The chain's CDR3 is CASSIRVKTGSRNTEAFF. In nucleotides, the CDR3 is TGTGCCAGTAGTATTAGGGTAAAGACAGGGTCCAGGAACACTGAAGCTTTCTTT.

V and J are TRBV3-1 (or the pseudogene TRBV3-2) and TRBJ1-1; 9 positions agree with TRBD1. This CDR3 is built from 14 residues. In germline, CDR1 is LGHDT, CDR2 YNNKEL (reference sequence). Unmatched junction bases numbered 2, after V lost 1 base and J lost 5 bases. The CDR3 here is CASSQGQGGTEAFF. DNA of the CDR3: TGTGCCAGCAGCCAAGGACAGGGGGGAACTGAAGCTTTCTTT.

The rearrangement uses TRBV19 and TRBJ1-4; 11 bases line up with TRBD1. CDR1 LNHDA and CDR2 SQIVND come from the germline V gene (reference sequence). After removal of 5 bases from V and 8 bases from J, the junction contained 7 bases not matched to a gene. The CDR3 is 15 amino acids. Here the CDR3 reads CASSLGGQGGEKLFF. DNA for the CDR3: TGTGCCAGTAGTCTCGGGGGACAGGGGGGAGAAAAACTGTTTTTT.

The V call is TRBV5-6, the J call TRBJ1-2, with D perhaps TRBD1 (6 bases). The CDR3 sequence is 15 residues long. The V and J ends lost 4 bases and 5 bases respectively, with 18 bases between them. Germline values: CDR1 SGHDT, CDR2 YYEEEE. CDR3 DNA: TGTGCCAGCAGCCCTGGACAGCAAGCTAGGTATGGCTACACCTTC. Encoded protein: CASSPGQQARYGYTF.

The chain recombines TRBV24-1 with TRBJ1-2, with a tentative D call TRBD1 (5 bases). Germline V gives CDR1 KGHDR, CDR2 SFDVKD. The CDR3 is made up of 13 amino acids. The V end was cut by 6 bases, the J end by 7 bases, with 14 bases between. This CDR3 is CATSRQGFSGYTF. The DNA for the CDR3 is TGTGCCACCAGTCGGCAGGGTTTTTCTGGCTACACCTTC.

This clone was found once. The DNA of the CDR3 is TGTGCCAGCAGCTCCCTAGGACAGGGCGGCCGGAATCAGCCCCAGCATTTT. This translates into CASSSLGQGGRNQPQHF. The chain couples TRBV7-9 to TRBJ1-5, with 8 nucleotides matching TRBD1. The CDR3 covers 17 residues. Germline CDR1 and CDR2: SEHNR and FQNEAQ (reference sequence). The junction had 12 bases not matched to a gene; V was cut back by 4 bases and J by 4 bases.

This chain connects TRBV19 to TRBJ2-1; tentative D call: TRBD1 (5 bases). CDR3 length equals 17 residues. V was trimmed by 3 bases and J by 8 bases, leaving 23 bases between them. The germline CDR1 and CDR2 sequences are LNHDA and SQIVND (reference sequence). In DNA, the CDR3 is TGTGCCAGTAGTATTCTTCAGGACCCACGAAGGGGCCATGAGCAGTTCTTC. Its protein is CASSILQDPRRGHEQFF. Full variable domain (missing parts from reference TRBV19 and TRBJ2-1): DGGITQSPKYLFRKEGQNVTLSCEQNLNHDAMYWYRQDPGQGLRLIYYSQIVNDFQKGDIAEGYSVSREKKESFPLTVTSAQKNPTAFYLCASSILQDPRRGHEQFFGPGTRLTVL.

The V call is TRBV5-4, the J call TRBJ1-1; no clear D gene. The CDR3 has 14 residues. V was pared by 0 bases and J by 8 bases, with 14 bases between. Germline V lookup: CDR1 SGHNT, CDR2 YYREEE (reference sequence). CDR3 nucleotide sequence: TGTGCCAGCAGCTTGGCCGGACGGGGAAAGGAAGCTTTCTTT. Translating gives CASSLAGRGKEAFF.

The chain is built from TRBV4-3 and TRBJ2-1; TRBD2 is a possible D gene (6 bases). The CDR3 runs to 14 residues. Deletions cut 4 bases from V and 7 bases from J, with 14 bases between. The germline V gene encodes CDR1 LGHNA and CDR2 YSLEER. CDR3 protein: CASSPGLPGNEQFF. DNA for the CDR3: TGCGCCAGCAGCCCGGGACTCCCGGGGAATGAGCAGTTCTTC.

This clone was seen only once. V usage is TRBV15 and J usage is TRBJ2-3; 14 bases agree with TRBD2. Germline assignment: CDR1 LNHNV and CDR2 YYDKDF (reference sequence). This CDR3 comprises 16 residues. After removal of 5 bases from V and 4 bases from J, the junction contained 5 bases not matched to a gene. CDR3 loop: CATSLRLAGGADTQYF. In nucleotides, the CDR3 is TGTGCCACCAGCTTGCGACTAGCGGGAGGGGCAGATACGCAGTATTTT.